This paragraph covers one T cell receptor (beta chain) sequence. No antigen is known for it. A much larger clone lies a single base off, so this may be a read error. The data belong to a study of tumor-infiltrating lymphocytes in primary liver carcinoma. Whole-study findings and limits: Tumors significantly exceeded blood in top-250-clone fraction (p = 0.039).

Starting material for RNA and DNA co-extraction consisted of roughly 20-34 mg of unsorted bulk tissue. Surgical resection was the treatment these patients received for primary liver carcinoma. Infection with HBV was chronic in patients; they were treatment-naive. Researchers took samples from five separate regions of each tumor. A constant-region primer served to make TCR beta cDNA from about 500 ng total RNA. Three-round nested multiplex PCR performed with slightly modified ARM-PCR produced the TCR beta libraries. A single record per CDR3 protein comes from TCRdb applying MiXCR to the multiplex PCR reads. This sample carries about 120,000 distinct CDR3 sequences, 55% to 65% of them seen once, and the ten largest clones take approximately 9.9%. Material for sequencing was liver tumor tissue from sampling region 1. Sample subset: tumor region T1, superior pole. The clonotype originates from a woman aged 60 to 75 with primary liver carcinoma and hepatitis B virus infection.

The CDR3 DNA follows: TGCAGCGTTTTACCTGGACAGGGGGCAGACACTGAAGTTTTCTTT. As protein: CSVLPGQGADTEVFF. The chain recombines TRBV29-1 with TRBJ1-1, with 11 bases fitting TRBD1. The V gene's germline CDR1 is SQVTM and CDR2 ANQGSEA. The length of the CDR3 is 15 residues.